One sample yielded the 15 T cell receptor beta chains listed below, sequenced in a study of radiotherapy plus CTLA-4 blockade in lung cancer. Sequencing was performed with immunoSEQ multiplex PCR; in TCRdb, only in-frame clones are kept and a portion is missing. The sample lists about 110,000 clones; roughly 84% were seen once. The sequenced sample was peripheral blood, obtained from a patient treated with radiotherapy plus ipilimumab. The receptors stem from a human donor with non-small cell lung cancer that progressed on radiotherapy plus ipilimumab. Some clones in this sample may be carry-over from other donors' samples.

The chain employs TRBV5-1 and TRBJ1-2, with D perhaps TRBD1 (5 bases). The germline V gene encodes CDR1 SGHRS and CDR2 YFSETQ. The CDR3 contains 13 residues. The V end lost 4 bases, the J end lost 6 bases, and 13 bases lay between the germline ends. The CDR3 loop reads CASSRDRYDGYTF. CDR3 nucleotides: TGCGCCAGCAGCCGGGACCGCTACGATGGCTACACCTTC.

The chain joins TRBV10-3 to TRBJ2-3, with D perhaps matching TRBD2 (6 bases). Germline-derived CDR1 and CDR2 are ENHRY and SYGVKD. Trimming removed 0 bases from V and 0 bases from J, with 13 bases in between. The CDR3 has 17 amino acids. Written as DNA, the CDR3 is TGTGCCATCAGTGAGTCGCGGGGTCCCCCTAGCACAGATACGCAGTATTTT. It encodes CAISESRGPPSTDTQYF.

The chain combines TRBV5-6 with TRBJ2-1; D is unresolved. In germline, CDR1 is SGHDT, CDR2 YYEEEE. This CDR3 comprises 12 residues. Trimming took 2 bases from V and 7 from J, leaving 7 bases between them. The CDR3 loop reads CASSFGGNEQFF. CDR3 in DNA: TGTGCCAGCAGCTTTGGCGGTAATGAGCAGTTCTTC.

As to this clone: The junction does not match germline at one end; this may be a read error. The chain is built from TRBV30 and TRBJ2-7, with D possibly TRBD2 on 5 matching bases. This CDR3 is built from 13 residues. Germline values: CDR1 GTSNPN, CDR2 SVGIG (reference sequence). DNA for the CDR3: TGTGCCTGGAGTATAGTCACTAGATACGAGCTGTACTTC. It specifies CAWSIVTRYELYF.

The gene calls are TRBV6-4 and TRBJ2-3; tentatively, D is TRBD1 or TRBD2 (5 bases each). The V end was cut by 2 bases, the J end by 4 bases, with 19 bases between. CDR3 size: 17 residues. CDR1 and CDR2 (germline): MRHNA, SNTAGT. This CDR3 is CASSDPLAGSVADTQYF. The CDR3 nucleotides are TGTGCCAGCAGTGACCCCCTGGCAGGGAGTGTTGCAGATACGCAGTATTTT.

This sequence joins TRBV28 and TRBJ1-5, with D unclear. CDR3 size: 12 residues. CDR1 MDHEN and CDR2 SYDVKM come from the germline V gene. The V end lost 6 bases, the J end lost 1 base, and 4 bases lay between the germline ends. The CDR3 nucleotides are TGTGCCAGCAGGGTAAGCAATCAGCCCCAGCATTTT. Its protein is CASRVSNQPQHF.

This chain uses TRBV21-1 with TRBJ1-2. TRBV21-1 is recorded as a pseudogene. The CDR3 length is 14 residues. CDR3 sequence reads: CASSKGPREYGYTF. In nucleotides, the CDR3 is TGTGCCAGCAGCAAAGGGCCCAGGGAGTATGGCTACACCTTC.

As DNA, the CDR3 is TGTGCCTCAGTAAAGTTCGGGGTGGATGGCCTTCAGCCCCAGCATTTT. Translation: CASVKFGVDGLQPQHF. The rearrangement links TRBV2 to TRBJ1-5; no firm D call. V was shortened by 11 bases and J by 6 bases, with 26 bases between the two germline ends. From germline, CDR1 is SNHLY and CDR2 FYNNEI. This CDR3 contains 16 residues.

The rearrangement joins TRBV7-8 to TRBJ1-6; a weak D match, TRBD1 (6 bases). The CDR3 runs to 13 residues. The ends were cut back, 6 bases at V and 10 bases at J, with 13 bases in the middle. Germline-derived CDR1 and CDR2 are SGHVS and FQNEAQ. In DNA form, the CDR3 reads TGTGCCAGCAGACCTACGGGGGCGTCACCCCTCCACTTT. This encodes CASRPTGASPLHF. Full variable domain (outside the CDR3, taken from reference TRBV7-8 and TRBJ1-6): GAGVSQSPRYKVAKRGQDVALRCDPISGHVSLFWYQQALGQGPEFLTYFQNEAQLDKSGLPSDRFFAERPEGSVSTLKIQRTQQEDSAVYLCASRPTGASPLHFGNGTRLTVT.

V and J are TRBV28 and TRBJ2-1; TRBD1 agrees at 7 bases. The CDR3 is made up of 15 amino acids. V was pared by 5 bases and J by 3 bases, with 7 bases of the junction left unmatched. Germline CDR1 is MDHEN and CDR2 is SYDVKM. CDR3 coding DNA: TGTGCCAGCAGTGCCGCACAGGGGTACTACAATGAGCAGTTCTTC. Its translation: CASSAAQGYYNEQFF.

This clone was recorded only once. The chain joins TRBV12-5 to TRBJ2-2; possibly TRBD1 for D (5 bases). CDR1 is LGHNT and CDR2 is FRNRAP in the germline V gene. Trimming removed 3 bases at V and 2 bases at J, with 16 bases between. This CDR3 comprises 17 residues. As DNA, the CDR3 is TGTGCTAGTGGTTTATTAAGGACAAGTTCAAACACCGGGGAGCTGTTTTTT. This codes for CASGLLRTSSNTGELFF. The full variable domain, with the rest looked up from reference TRBV12-5 and TRBJ2-2, is DARVTQTPRHKVTEMGQEVTMRCQPILGHNTVFWYRQTMMQGLELLAYFRNRAPLDDSGMPKDRFSAEMPDATLATLKIQPSEPRDSAVYFCASGLLRTSSNTGELFFGEGSRLTVL.

V usage is TRBV19 and J usage is TRBJ1-2, with D hard to call. Germline V CDR1 and CDR2: LNHDA, SQIVND (reference sequence). This CDR3 has 14 residues. V lost 3 bases, J lost 5 bases, and 13 bases lay in between. In DNA, the CDR3 is TGTGCCAGTAGTATCCGGACGCAGGTTTATGGCTACACCTTC. Translating it yields CASSIRTQVYGYTF.

This chain connects TRBV2 to TRBJ2-5; D might be TRBD1 or TRBD2, each matching 5 bases. Looked up from germline, CDR1 is SNHLY and CDR2 is FYNNEI. This CDR3 contains 14 residues. The V and J ends lost 6 bases and 2 bases respectively, with 13 bases between them. The CDR3 coding sequence is TGTGCCAGCAGCCCTTCAGGGAGACAAGAGACCCAGTACTTC. Translated: CASSPSGRQETQYF.

The V and J genes are TRBV28 and TRBJ1-5; no clear D. The CDR3 is 12 amino acids. V dropped 4 bases and J dropped 4 bases, with 5 bases sitting between them. The V gene's germline CDR1 is MDHEN and CDR2 SYDVKM. The CDR3 spells CASSSANQPQHF. CDR3 nucleotides: TGTGCCAGCAGTTCGGCTAATCAGCCCCAGCATTTT.

The rearrangement joins TRBV5-1 to TRBJ1-6, with 9 positions matching TRBD1. From germline, CDR1 is SGHRS and CDR2 YFSETQ. The V and J ends lost 0 bases and 8 bases, in that order; junction bases with no gene match: 0. The CDR3 length is 14 residues. The CDR3 bases are TGCGCCAGCAGCTTGGGACAGGGGGATTCACCCCTCCACTTT. It is translated as CASSLGQGDSPLHF.